This TCR beta chain stems from a study of cytomegalovirus exposure and HLA in healthy donors. In this sample, this clone turned up a few times. CDR3 length: 14 residues. The germline CDR1 and CDR2 sequences are SGDLS and YYNGEE. Between the trimmed V and J ends, which lost 2 bases and 1 base, there was a span of 9 bases. Use of 60 Vbeta and 13 Jbeta primers characterized the PCR. The table came from immunoSEQ multiplex PCR; TCRdb's copy has only in-frame clones and leaves some out. The sample carries about 160,000 clones, about four fifths recorded once. The sample consisted of PBMCs. The receptor comes from a man between 25 and 39 years old in good health and CMV-seronegative. V and J are TRBV9 and TRBJ1-1; possible D gene TRBD1, 5 bases. The CDR3 spells CASSVGGRNTEAFF. The CDR3 DNA is TGTGCCAGCAGCGTCGGGGGAAGGAACACTGAAGCTTTCTTT.